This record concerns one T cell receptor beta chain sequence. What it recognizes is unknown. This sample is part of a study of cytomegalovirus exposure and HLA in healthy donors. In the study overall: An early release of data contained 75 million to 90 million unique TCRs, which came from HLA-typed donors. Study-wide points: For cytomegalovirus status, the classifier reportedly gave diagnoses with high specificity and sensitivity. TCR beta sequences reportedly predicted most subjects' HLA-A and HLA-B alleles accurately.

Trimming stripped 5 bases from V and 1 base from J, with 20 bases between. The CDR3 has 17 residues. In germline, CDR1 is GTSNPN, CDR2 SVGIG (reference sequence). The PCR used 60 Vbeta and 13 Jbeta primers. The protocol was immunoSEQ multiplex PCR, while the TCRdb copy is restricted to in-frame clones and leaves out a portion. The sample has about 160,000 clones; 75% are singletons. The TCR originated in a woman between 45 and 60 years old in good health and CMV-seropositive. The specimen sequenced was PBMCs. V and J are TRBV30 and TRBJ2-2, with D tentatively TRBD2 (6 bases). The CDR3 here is CAWSGTPPVLNTGELFF. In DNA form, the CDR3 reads TGTGCCTGGTCCGGGACTCCTCCCGTCTTGAACACCGGGGAGCTGTTTTTT.